This record concerns one TCR beta chain sequence. The antigen is not known. Primers: 60 Vbeta forward and 13 Jbeta reverse. TCRdb keeps only in-frame clones here, not all; method: immunoSEQ multiplex PCR. The sample consists of 150,000 to 200,000 clones, around 76% of them appearing once. These data originate in a study of cytomegalovirus exposure and HLA in healthy donors. The study, taken as a whole, reports: V- and J-gene trimming of TCR beta was linked (in a later analysis) to a missense DCLRE1C variant.

V shed 1 base and J shed 3 bases, with 13 bases lying between them. This CDR3 region has 16 residues. Germline CDR1 is KGHSH and CDR2 is LQKENI. The chain is built from TRBV18 and TRBJ2-1, with D perhaps TRBD1 (6 bases). The sequenced sample consisted of PBMCs. The TCR comes from a woman aged 40 to 50 in good health and CMV-seronegative. CDR3 in amino acids: CASSPRTASVYNEQFF. The CDR3 DNA follows: TGTGCCAGCTCACCACGGACAGCTTCGGTCTACAATGAGCAGTTCTTC.